A selection of T cell receptor beta chains follows, all from one sample in a study of cytomegalovirus exposure and HLA in healthy donors. The repertoire was sequenced with immunoSEQ multiplex PCR; TCRdb's copy has only in-frame clones and lacks some. The profile covers 150,000 to 200,000 clones, with approximately 96% appearing a single time and roughly 1% taken by the ten largest. The specimen was PBMCs. All receptors derive from a woman aged 18-35 years in good health and CMV-seronegative. Both conserved end residues are part of each CDR3. The D gene is left open where the match is weak. The size field is filled for only some rows; it gives once, few, many or a size class.

J gene: TRBJ1-5
clone size: NA
V gene: TRBV9
D gene: NA
CDR3 protein: CASSVDSGPQPQHF
CDR3 DNA: TGTGCCAGCAGCGTCGACTCAGGGCCTCAGCCCCAGCATTTT

J gene: TRBJ1-3
clone size: NA
V gene: TRBV12-5
D gene: NA
CDR3 protein: CASGRDPLISGNTIYF
CDR3 DNA: TGTGCTAGTGGAAGAGATCCACTGATTTCTGGAAACACCATATATTTT

J gene: TRBJ2-2
clone size: once
V gene: TRBV29-1
D gene: NA
CDR3 protein: CSVGLTLPGELFF
CDR3 DNA: TGCAGCGTCGGGTTAACCCTACCCGGGGAGCTGTTTTTT

J gene: TRBJ1-6
clone size: NA
V gene: TRBV7-2
D gene: TRBD1
CDR3 protein: CASSGQRYNSPLHF
CDR3 DNA: TGTGCCAGCTCGGGACAGAGATATAATTCACCCCTCCACTTT

J gene: TRBJ1-2
clone size: NA
V gene: TRBV5-1
D gene: TRBD1
CDR3 protein: CASSFDRGGEGYTF
CDR3 DNA: TGCGCCAGCAGCTTCGACAGGGGAGGAGAAGGCTACACCTTC

J gene: TRBJ1-2
clone size: NA
V gene: TRBV9
D gene: NA
CDR3 protein: CASRFGLSINYGYTF
CDR3 DNA: TGTGCCAGCAGATTCGGACTGAGTATTAACTATGGCTACACCTTC

J gene: TRBJ2-7
clone size: NA
V gene: TRBV18
D gene: TRBD2
CDR3 protein: CASSPPSGGTYEQYF
CDR3 DNA: TGTGCCAGCTCACCACCAAGCGGGGGAACCTACGAGCAGTACTTC

J gene: TRBJ2-3
clone size: once
V gene: TRBV11-3
D gene: TRBD2
CDR3 protein: CASSLGLAGAGTDTQYF
CDR3 DNA: TGTGCCAGCAGCCTGGGACTAGCGGGGGCAGGCACAGATACGCAGTATTTT

J gene: TRBJ1-6
clone size: NA
V gene: TRBV5-1
D gene: TRBD1
CDR3 protein: CASSATGTGEFGSPLHF
CDR3 DNA: TGCGCCAGCAGCGCGACCGGGACAGGGGAATTCGGTTCACCCCTCCACTTT

J gene: TRBJ1-6
clone size: NA
V gene: TRBV7-2
D gene: NA
CDR3 protein: CASSRGEIYNSPLHF
CDR3 DNA: TGTGCCAGCAGCAGAGGAGAGATCTATAATTCACCCCTCCACTTT

J gene: TRBJ1-2
clone size: NA
V gene: TRBV5-1
D gene: NA
CDR3 protein: CASSLALRNKGGFYGYTF
CDR3 DNA: TGCGCCAGCAGCTTGGCCCTGAGAAACAAGGGGGGGTTCTATGGCTACACCTTC

J gene: TRBJ2-6
clone size: NA
V gene: TRBV5-4
D gene: TRBD2
CDR3 protein: CASSFQAGGTGANVLTF
CDR3 DNA: TGTGCCAGCAGCTTTCAAGCGGGGGGGACTGGGGCCAACGTCCTGACTTTC

J gene: TRBJ2-1
clone size: NA
V gene: TRBV5-6
D gene: TRBD1
CDR3 protein: CASSSDRGPYNEQFF
CDR3 DNA: TGTGCCAGCAGTTCGGACAGGGGACCGTACAATGAGCAGTTCTTC

J gene: TRBJ1-1
clone size: once
V gene: TRBV5-8
D gene: NA
CDR3 protein: CASSFSGGSGTEAFF
CDR3 DNA: TGTGCCAGCAGCTTTTCGGGAGGGAGCGGCACTGAAGCTTTCTTT

J gene: TRBJ2-3
clone size: NA
V gene: TRBV7-8
D gene: TRBD1
CDR3 protein: CASWAGGAYTQYF
CDR3 DNA: TGTGCCAGCTGGGCAGGGGGCGCTTATACGCAGTATTTT

J gene: TRBJ2-7
clone size: NA
V gene: TRBV5-4
D gene: TRBD1
CDR3 protein: CASSAGTGAYEQYF
CDR3 DNA: TGTGCCAGCAGCGCCGGGACAGGGGCTTACGAGCAGTACTTC

J gene: TRBJ1-3
clone size: NA
V gene: TRBV7-6
D gene: TRBD1
CDR3 protein: CASSSGQGLTGNTIYF
CDR3 DNA: TGTGCCAGCAGCTCCGGACAGGGTCTAACAGGAAACACCATATATTTT

J gene: TRBJ1-2
clone size: NA
V gene: TRBV18
D gene: NA
CDR3 protein: CASSPQGTGYGYTF
CDR3 DNA: TGTGCCAGCTCACCACAGGGAACGGGGTATGGCTACACCTTC

J gene: TRBJ2-2
clone size: few
V gene: TRBV19
D gene: TRBD2
CDR3 protein: CASNGLAGSGELFF
CDR3 DNA: TGTGCCAGTAACGGACTAGCGGGGTCCGGGGAGCTGTTTTTT

J gene: TRBJ1-4
clone size: once
V gene: TRBV4-2
D gene: NA
CDR3 protein: CASSLYIGSGEKLFF
CDR3 DNA: TGTGCCAGCAGCCTATACATAGGGAGTGGTGAAAAACTGTTTTTT

J gene: TRBJ2-7
clone size: NA
V gene: TRBV5-1
D gene: NA
CDR3 protein: CASSLVGPNEQYF
CDR3 DNA: TGCGCCAGCAGCTTGGTTGGGCCCAACGAGCAGTACTTC

J gene: TRBJ1-1
clone size: NA
V gene: TRBV11-2
D gene: TRBD1
CDR3 protein: CASSLDRDRVRFF
CDR3 DNA: TGTGCCAGCAGCTTAGATAGGGACAGGGTACGATTCTTT

J gene: TRBJ2-7
clone size: NA
V gene: TRBV7-9
D gene: TRBD2
CDR3 protein: CASSGRDAGGTYEQYF
CDR3 DNA: TGTGCCAGCAGCGGACGGGATGCGGGGGGGACCTACGAGCAGTACTTC

J gene: TRBJ2-2
clone size: NA
V gene: TRBV5-4
D gene: TRBD2
CDR3 protein: CASSTEAGTNTGELFF
CDR3 DNA: TGTGCCAGCAGCACTGAAGCGGGGACGAACACCGGGGAGCTGTTTTTT

J gene: TRBJ1-1
clone size: NA
V gene: TRBV7-2
D gene: NA
CDR3 protein: CANSRVTVNTEAFF
CDR3 DNA: TGTGCCAACAGCCGAGTGACAGTTAACACTGAAGCTTTCTTT

J gene: TRBJ1-1
clone size: NA
V gene: TRBV4-3
D gene: TRBD1
CDR3 protein: CASSLGTGVGEAFF
CDR3 DNA: TGCGCCAGCAGCCTCGGGACAGGGGTCGGTGAAGCTTTCTTT

J gene: TRBJ2-7
clone size: NA
V gene: TRBV6-5
D gene: TRBD1
CDR3 protein: CASSDRVLQYF
CDR3 DNA: TGTGCCAGCAGTGACAGGGTACTGCAGTACTTC

J gene: TRBJ2-7
clone size: NA
V gene: TRBV5-1
D gene: TRBD1
CDR3 protein: CASSLAGTGQYEQYF
CDR3 DNA: TGCGCCAGCAGCTTGGCAGGGACAGGTCAATACGAGCAGTACTTC

J gene: TRBJ1-2
clone size: NA
V gene: TRBV4-3
D gene: NA
CDR3 protein: CASSQGTATNYGYTF
CDR3 DNA: TGCGCCAGCAGCCAAGGTACTGCAACTAACTATGGCTACACCTTC

J gene: TRBJ2-1
clone size: NA
V gene: TRBV6-5
D gene: NA
CDR3 protein: CASGGAFGEQFF
CDR3 DNA: TGTGCCAGCGGGGGGGCCTTTGGTGAGCAGTTCTTC

J gene: TRBJ2-3
clone size: NA
V gene: TRBV18
D gene: NA
CDR3 protein: CASSPVWGQRTDTQYF
CDR3 DNA: TGTGCCAGCTCACCAGTTTGGGGACAACGCACAGATACGCAGTATTTT

J gene: TRBJ1-3
clone size: NA
V gene: TRBV6-5
D gene: NA
CDR3 protein: CATLRDFSSGNTIYF
CDR3 DNA: TGTGCCACCCTTAGGGACTTTAGCTCTGGAAACACCATATATTTT